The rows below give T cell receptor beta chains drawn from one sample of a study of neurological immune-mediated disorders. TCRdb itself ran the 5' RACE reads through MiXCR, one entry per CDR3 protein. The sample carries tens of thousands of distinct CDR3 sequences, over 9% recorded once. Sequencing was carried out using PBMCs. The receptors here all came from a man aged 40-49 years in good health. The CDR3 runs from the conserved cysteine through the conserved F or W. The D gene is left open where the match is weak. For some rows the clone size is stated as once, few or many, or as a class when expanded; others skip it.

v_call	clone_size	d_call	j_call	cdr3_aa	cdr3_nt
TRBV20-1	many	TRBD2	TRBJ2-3	CSASGVAGGLTDTQYF	TGCAGTGCTAGTGGAGTAGCGGGAGGACTAACAGATACGCAGTATTTT
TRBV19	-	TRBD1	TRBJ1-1	CASTLGQLNTEAFF	TGTGCCAGTACCTTGGGACAGCTGAACACTGAAGCTTTCTTT
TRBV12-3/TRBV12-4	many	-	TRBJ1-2	CASSLPRGIGNYGYTF	TGTGCCAGCAGTTTACCACGGGGGATCGGTAACTATGGCTACACCTTC
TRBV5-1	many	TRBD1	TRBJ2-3	CASSSNTGTADTQYF	TGCGCCAGCAGCTCCAACACGGGGACAGCCGATACGCAGTATTTT
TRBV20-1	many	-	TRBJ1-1	CSAIRATGNTEAFF	TGCAGTGCTATAAGAGCGACAGGGAACACTGAAGCTTTCTTT
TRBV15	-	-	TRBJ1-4	CATSRARDTVSKLFF	TGTGCCACCAGCAGAGCCCGGGACACTGTTTCGAAACTGTTTTTT
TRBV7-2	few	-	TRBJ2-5	CASSLVGGVYQETQYF	TGTGCCAGCAGCTTAGTCGGCGGCGTTTACCAAGAGACCCAGTACTTC
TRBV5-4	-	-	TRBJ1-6	CASSLESGNNSPLRF	TGTGCCAGCAGCTTGGAGTCCGGCAATAATTCACCCCTCCGCTTT
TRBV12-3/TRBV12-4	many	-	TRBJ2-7	CASSPSGGARNEQYF	TGTGCCAGCAGCCCCTCTGGCGGGGCGAGGAACGAGCAGTACTTC
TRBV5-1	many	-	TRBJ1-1	CASSFNPGSTEAFF	TGCGCCAGCAGTTTTAACCCAGGTAGCACTGAAGCTTTCTTT
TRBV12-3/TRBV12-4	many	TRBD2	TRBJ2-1	CASSALAGGWGNEQFF	TGTGCCAGCAGCGCATTAGCGGGGGGGTGGGGTAATGAGCAGTTCTTC
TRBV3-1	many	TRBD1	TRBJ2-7	CASSRLRGHEQYF	TGTGCCAGCAGCCGCCTCAGGGGGCACGAGCAGTACTTC
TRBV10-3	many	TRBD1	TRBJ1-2	CAISELPTGTGDYGYTF	TGTGCCATCAGTGAGCTGCCCACCGGGACAGGGGACTATGGCTACACCTTC
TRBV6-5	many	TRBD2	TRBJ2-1	CASRGGGEQFF	TGTGCCAGCCGGGGGGGGGGTGAGCAGTTCTTC
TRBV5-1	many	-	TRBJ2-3	CASSLGRPSTDTQYF	TGCGCCAGCAGCTTGGGAAGACCTAGCACAGATACGCAGTATTTT
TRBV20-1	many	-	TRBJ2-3	CSAPDSASYTDTQYF	TGCAGTGCCCCGGACTCGGCTAGCTACACAGATACGCAGTATTTT
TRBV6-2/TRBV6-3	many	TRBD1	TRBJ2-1	CASSTGGGEFF	TGTGCCAGCAGTACAGGGGGCGGCGAGTTCTTC
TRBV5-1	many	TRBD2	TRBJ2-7	CASSLVAGGGFGEQYF	TGCGCCAGCAGCTTGGTAGCGGGAGGAGGCTTCGGGGAGCAGTACTTC
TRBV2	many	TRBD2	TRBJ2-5	CASSAGLAGGETQYF	TGTGCCAGCAGCGCGGGACTAGCGGGAGGAGAGACCCAGTACTTC
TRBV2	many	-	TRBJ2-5	CASRRDFVQETQYF	TGTGCCAGCAGGAGGGACTTCGTCCAAGAGACCCAGTACTTC
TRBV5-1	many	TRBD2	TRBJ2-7	CASSSALLAGGTYEQYF	TGCGCCAGCAGCTCCGCGTTACTAGCGGGAGGAACCTACGAGCAGTACTTC
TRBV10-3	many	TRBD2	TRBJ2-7	CATTPETSVGEQYF	TGTGCCACCACCCCCGAGACTAGCGTGGGCGAGCAGTACTTC
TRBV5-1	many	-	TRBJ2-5	CASSFSGSQETQYF	TGCGCCAGCAGCTTTAGCGGATCTCAAGAGACCCAGTACTTC
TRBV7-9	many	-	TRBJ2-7	CASSLNTYRLSEQYF	TGTGCCAGCAGCTTAAACACTTACCGTTTGAGCGAGCAGTACTTC
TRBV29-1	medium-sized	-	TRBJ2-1	CSVHWLQNNEQFF	TGCAGCGTTCACTGGCTACAGAACAATGAGCAGTTCTTC
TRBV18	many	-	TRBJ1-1	CASSPPMGGAEAFF	TGTGCCAGCTCACCACCGATGGGGGGAGCTGAAGCTTTCTTT
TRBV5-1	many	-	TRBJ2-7	CASTSGASYEQYF	TGCGCCAGCACCTCGGGGGCCTCCTACGAGCAGTACTTC
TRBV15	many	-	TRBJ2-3	CATSRGTAAVVDTQYF	TGTGCCACCAGCAGAGGGACAGCGGCAGTCGTAGATACGCAGTATTTT
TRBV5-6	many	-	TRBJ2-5	CASSLGGVQETQYF	TGTGCCAGCAGCTTAGGGGGGGTCCAAGAGACCCAGTACTTC
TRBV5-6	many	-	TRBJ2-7	CASSYQGSYEQYF	TGTGCCAGCAGCTACCAGGGGTCCTACGAGCAGTACTTC
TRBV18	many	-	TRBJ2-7	CASSPGLANEQYF	TGTGCCAGCTCACCAGGGCTAGCGAACGAGCAGTACTTC
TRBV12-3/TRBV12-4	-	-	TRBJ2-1	CASRMGITYNEQFF	TGTGCCAGCAGAATGGGCATCACCTACAATGAGCAGTTCTTC
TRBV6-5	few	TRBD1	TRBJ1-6	CASNSGTGRTPLHF	TGTGCCAGCAACTCCGGGACAGGGCGGACACCCCTCCACTTT
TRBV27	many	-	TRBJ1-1	CASSLTYGGQGTEAFF	TGTGCCAGCAGTTTAACTTATGGGGGCCAGGGGACGGAAGCTTTCTTT
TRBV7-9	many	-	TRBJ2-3	CASSSWAFPDTQYF	TGTGCCAGCAGCTCCTGGGCATTCCCAGATACGCAGTATTTT
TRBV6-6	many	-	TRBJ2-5	CASRETGDQETQYF	TGTGCCAGCAGAGAAACAGGAGACCAAGAGACCCAGTACTTC
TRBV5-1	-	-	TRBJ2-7	CASSPGTRYEQYF	TGCGCCAGCAGCCCCGGGACCCGCTACGAGCAGTACTTC
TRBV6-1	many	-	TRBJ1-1	CASSPHDLGTEAFF	TGTGCCAGCAGTCCACACGACCTGGGGACTGAAGCTTTCTTT
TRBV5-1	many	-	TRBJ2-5	CASSLGRARQETQYF	TGCGCCAGCAGCTTGGGTAGGGCACGGCAAGAGACCCAGTACTTC
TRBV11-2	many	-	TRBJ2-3	CASSPGDSHTDTQYF	TGTGCCAGCAGCCCGGGGGACTCCCACACAGATACGCAGTATTTT
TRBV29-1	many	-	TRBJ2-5	CSVGMVQETQYF	TGCAGCGTTGGGATGGTCCAAGAGACCCAGTACTTC
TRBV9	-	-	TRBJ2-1	CASSVAAATHRDEQFF	TGTGCCAGCAGCGTAGCGGCGGCCACCCACAGGGATGAGCAGTTCTTC
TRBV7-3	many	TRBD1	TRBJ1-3	CASSLTGTASGNTIYF	TGTGCCAGCAGCTTAACCGGGACAGCCTCTGGAAACACCATATATTTT
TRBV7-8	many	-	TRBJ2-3	CASSLPPLTDTQYF	TGTGCCAGCAGCTTACCACCTTTAACAGATACGCAGTATTTT
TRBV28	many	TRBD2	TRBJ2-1	CASSALAGEQFF	TGTGCCAGCAGTGCACTAGCGGGAGAGCAGTTCTTC
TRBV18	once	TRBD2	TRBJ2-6	CASSPSILAGGSGANVLTF	TGTGCCAGCTCACCATCCATACTAGCGGGGGGCTCTGGGGCCAACGTCCTGACTTTC
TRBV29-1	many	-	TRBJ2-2	CSGMSRNTGELFF	TGCAGCGGAATGAGCAGAAACACCGGGGAGCTGTTTTTT
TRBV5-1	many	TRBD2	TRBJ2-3	CASSLPRGLAVADTQYF	TGCGCCAGCAGCTTGCCCCGGGGACTAGCGGTGGCAGATACGCAGTATTTT
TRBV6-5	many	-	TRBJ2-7	CASSYSGDEQYF	TGTGCCAGCAGTTACTCGGGTGACGAGCAGTACTTC
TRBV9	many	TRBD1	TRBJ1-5	CASSAGQGVQPQHF	TGTGCCAGCAGCGCGGGACAGGGGGTACAGCCCCAGCATTTT
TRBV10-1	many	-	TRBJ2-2	CASSLSGAGELFF	TGCGCCAGCAGTTTATCGGGAGCCGGGGAGCTGTTTTTT
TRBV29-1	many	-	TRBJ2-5	CSALTPAETQYF	TGCAGCGCCTTAACCCCGGCGGAGACCCAGTACTTC
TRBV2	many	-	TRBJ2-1	CASRKHLGVPPFF	TGTGCCAGCAGGAAACACTTGGGAGTTCCCCCGTTCTTC
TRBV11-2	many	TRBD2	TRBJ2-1	CASRSGLAGGDEQFF	TGTGCCAGCAGGAGTGGACTAGCGGGAGGGGATGAGCAGTTCTTC
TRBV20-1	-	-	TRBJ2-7	CSARGRESYEQYF	TGCAGTGCTAGAGGGCGGGAATCCTACGAGCAGTACTTC
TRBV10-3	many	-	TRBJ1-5	CAITVGGERFRSNQPQHF	TGTGCCATCACCGTTGGAGGGGAAAGGTTTAGGAGCAATCAGCCCCAGCATTTT
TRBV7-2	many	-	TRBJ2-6	CASTRGGTGANVLTF	TGTGCCAGCACCAGGGGGGGAACTGGGGCCAACGTCCTGACTTTC
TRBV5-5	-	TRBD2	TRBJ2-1	CASSLGSSGGLREQFF	TGTGCCAGCAGCTTGGGGTCTAGCGGGGGGTTAAGGGAGCAGTTCTTC
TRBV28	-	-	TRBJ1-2	CATQGRVGNYGYSF	TGTGCCACGCAGGGCAGGGTCGGAAACTATGGCTACTCCTTC
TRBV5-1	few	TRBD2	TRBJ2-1	CASSLEGGGAPEQFF	TGCGCCAGCAGCTTGGAGGGCGGGGGGGCGCCTGAGCAGTTCTTC